The rows below give T cell receptor beta chains drawn from one sample of a study of post-analysis software for immune sequencing data. TCRdb independently ran MiXCR on the PCR reads; one entry per CDR3 protein. Of some 890,000 distinct CDR3 sequences detected, roughly 58% appear once; the ten largest clones hold 4.6%. Sequencing was carried out using blood. The source is a girl under 18 with multiple sclerosis. Both conserved end residues are part of each CDR3. The D gene is left open where the match is weak. Size is omitted from some rows. Given values are once, few, many or a class for expanded clones.

J | V | D | size | CDR3 | DNA
TRBJ2-1 | TRBV20-1 | NA | NA | CSANLGGRGNEQFF | TGCAGTGCCAACCTCGGGGGCCGGGGGAATGAGCAGTTCTTC
TRBJ1-2 | TRBV5-1 | NA | NA | CASSLDRPVYGYTF | TGCGCCAGCAGCTTGGACCGACCGGTTTATGGCTACACCTTC
TRBJ2-7 | TRBV29-1 | NA | NA | CSVLRGYEQYF | TGCAGCGTTTTGAGGGGATACGAGCAGTACTTC
TRBJ2-3 | TRBV10-3 | TRBD1 | NA | CAISEQGGSTDTQYF | TGTGCCATCAGCGAACAGGGGGGAAGCACAGATACGCAGTATTTT
TRBJ2-4 | TRBV29-1 | NA | NA | CSVPLSTLAKNIQYF | TGCAGCGTTCCCCTAAGCACGCTAGCCAAAAACATTCAGTACTTC
TRBJ2-3 | TRBV7-7 | NA | few | CASSLDWGDTQYF | TGTGCCAGCAGCTTAGACTGGGGGGATACGCAGTATTTT
TRBJ1-1 | TRBV11-1 | NA | NA | CASSPHAGVSAFF | TGTGCCAGCAGCCCGCATGCGGGGGTTTCCGCTTTCTTT
TRBJ2-7 | TRBV6-5 | TRBD2 | NA | CASRVEGTLADEQYF | TGTGCCTCCCGGGTGGAGGGGACACTAGCGGACGAGCAGTACTTC
TRBJ1-1 | TRBV2 | NA | NA | CASSGRLNTEAFF | TGTGCCAGCAGTGGTCGCCTGAACACTGAAGCTTTCTTT
TRBJ2-7 | TRBV29-1 | TRBD1 | few | CSVTQGQPQYEQYF | TGCAGCGTTACACAGGGACAGCCACAATACGAGCAGTACTTC
TRBJ2-7 | TRBV29-1 | TRBD1 | NA | CSVEGDRDYEQYF | TGCAGCGTTGAGGGTGACAGGGACTACGAGCAGTACTTC
TRBJ1-2 | TRBV20-1 | NA | NA | CSARDPGSGYTF | TGCAGTGCTAGAGATCCAGGGAGTGGCTACACCTTC
TRBJ2-3 | TRBV7-3 | NA | few | CASSPGVESGTDTQYF | TGTGCCAGCAGCCCAGGAGTGGAGTCGGGGACAGATACGCAGTATTTT
TRBJ2-7 | TRBV5-1 | TRBD2 | once | CASSVTSGHYEQYF | TGCGCCAGCAGCGTGACTAGCGGACACTACGAGCAGTACTTC
TRBJ2-5 | TRBV12-3/TRBV12-4 | NA | NA | CASSTRKTQYF | TGTGCCAGCAGTACACGGAAGACCCAGTACTTC
TRBJ2-3 | TRBV29-1 | TRBD2 | few | CSGAGTSGDTQYF | TGCAGCGGAGCCGGGACTAGCGGAGATACGCAGTATTTT
TRBJ2-1 | TRBV29-1 | TRBD2 | NA | CSVEGLAEPTGYKDEQFF | TGCAGCGTTGAGGGACTAGCGGAACCGACTGGGTACAAGGATGAGCAGTTCTTC
TRBJ2-1 | TRBV15 | TRBD2 | NA | CATSRDWTSGYNEQFF | TGTGCCACCAGCAGAGATTGGACTAGCGGGTACAATGAGCAGTTCTTC
TRBJ2-4 | TRBV7-9 | NA | NA | CASSFENIQYF | TGTGCCAGCAGCTTCGAGAACATTCAGTACTTC
TRBJ2-7 | TRBV3-1 | NA | few | CASSRGRGSEQYF | TGTGCCAGCAGCCGGGGTAGAGGGTCCGAGCAGTACTTC
TRBJ1-2 | TRBV12-3/TRBV12-4 | NA | NA | CASTLGSRRYTF | TGTGCCAGCACTCTGGGGTCCCGGCGGTACACCTTC
TRBJ2-1 | TRBV2 | NA | NA | CASRMGGTYNEQFF | TGTGCCAGCAGGATGGGGGGCACCTACAATGAGCAGTTCTTC
TRBJ2-1 | TRBV10-3 | TRBD2 | NA | CAISERLAAGDEQFF | TGTGCCATCAGTGAAAGGCTAGCGGCCGGGGATGAGCAGTTCTTC
TRBJ1-5 | TRBV20-1 | NA | NA | CSARETGLNQPQHF | TGCAGTGCTAGGGAAACAGGGCTCAATCAGCCCCAGCATTTT
TRBJ1-2 | TRBV5-5 | NA | NA | CASRPEDGKHNYGYTF | TGTGCCAGCCGACCGGAGGACGGGAAGCATAACTATGGCTACACCTTC
TRBJ2-6 | TRBV12-3/TRBV12-4 | NA | few | CASRPQYPGANVRTF | TGTGCCAGCAGACCTCAGTACCCTGGGGCCAACGTCCGGACTTTC
TRBJ2-1 | TRBV7-3 | TRBD1 | few | CASSLTPGQQYNEQFF | TGTGCCAGCAGCTTAACCCCGGGACAGCAATACAATGAGCAGTTCTTC
TRBJ2-1 | TRBV12-3/TRBV12-4 | NA | NA | CASSLTRSSYNEQFF | TGTGCCAGCAGTTTAACAAGGAGCTCCTACAATGAGCAGTTCTTC
TRBJ2-2 | TRBV12-3/TRBV12-4 | NA | NA | CASSLVWVAGELFF | TGTGCCAGCAGTTTGGTGTGGGTCGCCGGGGAGCTGTTTTTT